This TCR beta chain emerged from a study of blood T cell repertoires in COVID-19. Study-level background: From the United States, Italy and Spain came samples of acute and convalescent COVID-19. T cells, B-cell-depleted T cells, or PBMCs supplied cDNA or gDNA.

Measured with immunoSEQ multiplex PCR; TCRdb has only the in-frame clones, and not every one. The sample lists 25,000 to 40,000 clones, more than 70% occurring once. This clone was seen just once. Trimming took off 3 bases at V and 4 bases at J, with 9 bases between the two ends. The CDR3 totals 13 residues. The germline CDR1 and CDR2 sequences are MDHEN and SYDVKM. Sequencing was performed on peripheral blood. The gene calls are TRBV28 and TRBJ1-2; D perhaps matches TRBD1 (5 bases). The TCR comes from a human donor with active COVID-19. The donor label of this sample is uncertain. The CDR3 sequence is CASSFGQGYGYTF. CDR3 DNA: TGTGCCAGCAGTTTCGGTCAGGGCTATGGCTACACCTTC.